The 21 T cell receptor beta chains below were found in one sample sequenced in a study of T-cell reconstitution after alpha-beta-depleted transplantation in children. The authors prepared the TCRbeta library with unique molecular identifiers. One entry per CDR3 protein, called by TCRdb with MiXCR from the PCR reads. In the table there are 60,000 to 85,000 distinct CDR3 sequences, 15% to 20% of which are singletons. This material consisted of PBMCs, mostly from graft donor cells, taken 360 days after TCRalphabeta/CD19-depleted stem cell transplant. The receptor source for this set is a male patient aged 2-15 years who had a stem cell transplant for acute lymphoblastic leukemia, so the T cells may come from the graft donor.

This clonotype came up many times. The chain recombines TRBV3-1 with TRBJ2-7; D remains unclear. V was clipped by 2 bases and J by 3 bases, with 2 bases between them. This CDR3 contains 11 residues. Per the germline V gene, CDR1 is LGHDT and CDR2 is YNNKEL (reference sequence). CDR3 region: CASSQFYEQYF. CDR3 nucleotide sequence: TGTGCCAGCAGCCAATTCTACGAGCAGTACTTC.

The chain recombines TRBV7-9 with TRBJ2-3; unclear D gene. Trimming took off 3 bases at V and 6 bases at J, with 10 bases between the two ends. Germline CDR1 reads SEHNR; CDR2 reads FQNEAQ (reference sequence). The length of the CDR3 is 13 residues. The CDR3 DNA is TGTGCCAGCAGCTTCGGGTACGGGGATACGCAGTATTTT. Amino acid sequence: CASSFGYGDTQYF.

This rearrangement joins TRBV20-1 to TRBJ1-5, with D perhaps matching TRBD1 (6 bases). The CDR3 has 15 residues. Trimming cost V 6 bases and J 0 bases, with 15 bases left between them. Germline-derived CDR1 and CDR2 are DFQATT and SNEGSKA (reference sequence). The DNA of the CDR3 is TGCAGTGCGATGACAGGTCCCCTTAGCAATCAGCCCCAGCATTTT. Protein: CSAMTGPLSNQPQHF.

This chain links TRBV7-9 with TRBJ2-1, with 8 bases lining up with TRBD2. The V and J ends lost 5 bases and 2 bases, in that order; junction bases with no gene match: 5. Germline assignment: CDR1 SEHNR and CDR2 FQNEAQ (reference sequence). The CDR3 consists of 15 residues. The CDR3 coding sequence is TGTGCCAGCAGCGCTACTAGCGGAGCCTACAATGAGCAGTTCTTC. This translates into CASSATSGAYNEQFF.

In this sample, this clonotype turned up a few times. This chain joins TRBV5-1 and TRBJ1-1; the D is unclear. Per the germline V gene, CDR1 is SGHRS and CDR2 is YFSETQ. Trimming cost V 0 bases and J 2 bases, with 11 bases left between them. The CDR3 extends over 15 amino acids. The CDR3 DNA is TGCGCCAGCAGCTTGGCGGCGGACCTTAACACTGAAGCTTTCTTT. Its protein product is CASSLAADLNTEAFF.

This clonotype showed up many times. The V and J genes are TRBV24-1 and TRBJ2-1, with 13 bases fitting TRBD2. The J segment lost 7 bases and the V segment lost 9 bases, leaving 11 bases of the junction unmatched. The CDR3 sequence is 16 residues long. The germline CDR1 and CDR2 sequences are KGHDR and SFDVKD. The CDR3 protein is CATGLRTSGSQNEQFF. As DNA, the CDR3 is TGTGCCACCGGGTTGAGGACTAGCGGGAGTCAGAATGAGCAGTTCTTC.

The CDR3, as DNA: TGCAGCGTTGTGGCAGCCAACTATGGCTACACCTTC. Translating it yields CSVVAANYGYTF. V gene TRBV29-1 combines with J gene TRBJ1-2, with unresolved D. Germline CDR1 and CDR2: SQVTM and ANQGSEA. The CDR3 sequence is 12 residues long. V was clipped by 4 bases and J by 2 bases, with 8 bases between them.

The table lists this clonotype with many counts. This chain joins TRBV3-1 and TRBJ2-1; 7 nucleotides align to TRBD2. CDR3 size: 15 residues. Trimming cost V 3 bases and J 2 bases; bases outside gene matches: 4. CDR1 is LGHDT and CDR2 is YNNKEL in the germline V gene (reference sequence). CDR3 nucleotides: TGTGCCAGCAGCCACGTCAGCGGGGCCTACAATGAGCAGTTCTTC. As protein: CASSHVSGAYNEQFF.

In this sample, this clonotype turned up many times. This chain uses TRBV6-5 with TRBJ2-7; 8 nucleotides align to TRBD1. Germline V gene data show CDR1 as MNHEY and CDR2 as SVGAGI. This CDR3 contains 15 residues. V trimming: 0 bases; J trimming: 4 bases; junction bases outside the gene matches: 5. The CDR3 nucleotides read TGTGCCAGCAGTTACTCGGGGACAGGCCCTTACGAGCAGTACTTC. It specifies CASSYSGTGPYEQYF.

This clonotype was found a few times. This chain joins TRBV2 and TRBJ2-7; 12 bases map to TRBD2. In germline, CDR1 is SNHLY, CDR2 FYNNEI. The trim removed 6 bases at V and 3 bases at J, leaving 6 bases unmatched. This CDR3 is 15 amino acids long. CDR3 sequence: CASRALAGGIYEQYF. The CDR3 DNA is TGTGCCAGCAGAGCACTAGCGGGAGGAATCTACGAGCAGTACTTC.

This chain joins TRBV29-1 and TRBJ1-1; 8 bases map to TRBD1. This CDR3 has 13 residues. Germline V gene sequence: CDR1 SQVTM, CDR2 ANQGSEA. After removal of 7 bases from V and 2 bases from J, the junction contained 6 bases not matched to a gene. The CDR3 is CSGRTGINTEAFF. The CDR3 region has the DNA TGCAGCGGCCGGACAGGGATTAACACTGAAGCTTTCTTT.

This chain joins TRBV28 and TRBJ1-4; D ambiguous. The CDR3 runs to 15 residues. V was trimmed by 4 bases and J by 8 bases, leaving 17 bases between them. Per the germline V gene, CDR1 is MDHEN and CDR2 is SYDVKM. The CDR3 loop reads CASSYPALGKEKLFF. CDR3 bases: TGTGCCAGCAGTTATCCGGCCCTAGGTAAAGAAAAACTGTTTTTT.

In its sample, this clonotype was seen a few times. The V gene is TRBV5-1, the J gene TRBJ2-3, with 12 bases lining up with TRBD2. The CDR3 runs to 15 residues. Germline V lookup: CDR1 SGHRS, CDR2 YFSETQ. Trimming took 0 bases from V and 4 from J; bases not matched to a gene: 0. CDR3 bases: TGCGCCAGCAGCTTGGCTAGCGGGAGGGCAGATACGCAGTATTTT. Its protein product is CASSLASGRADTQYF.

V gene TRBV9 combines with J gene TRBJ2-1, with 7 bases that match TRBD2. The germline V gene encodes CDR1 SGDLS and CDR2 YYNGEE. The J segment lost 5 bases and the V segment lost 3 bases, leaving 11 bases of the junction unmatched. The CDR3 contains 16 residues. The CDR3 DNA reads as TGTGCCAGCAGCGCGTACCGGGCTAGCGGTAACAATGAGCAGTTCTTC. This codes for CASSAYRASGNNEQFF.

This clonotype was recorded many times. The rearrangement links TRBV5-1 to TRBJ2-1; 8 positions agree with TRBD1. With V trimmed by 2 bases and J by 5 bases, 6 bases remained unmatched. CDR3 length: 15 amino acids. Looked up from germline, CDR1 is SGHRS and CDR2 is YFSETQ. CDR3 residues: CASSFQGAVNNEQFF. DNA of the CDR3: TGCGCCAGCAGCTTCCAGGGGGCTGTCAACAATGAGCAGTTCTTC.

This clonotype was seen many times. The chain is built from TRBV5-1 and TRBJ2-1, with 9 positions matching TRBD1. The V and J ends lost 4 bases and 4 bases, in that order; junction bases with no gene match: 9. Germline V CDR1 and CDR2: SGHRS, YFSETQ. The CDR3 contains 16 residues. CDR3 region: CASSPAQGAFYNEQFF. The CDR3, as DNA: TGCGCCAGCAGCCCGGCACAGGGGGCTTTTTACAATGAGCAGTTCTTC.

The rearrangement joins TRBV24-1 to TRBJ1-5; D is undetermined. Germline V gene data show CDR1 as KGHDR and CDR2 as SFDVKD. The V gene lost 8 bases and the J gene lost 4 bases, with 11 bases spanning the gap. The CDR3 is 13 residues long. Here the CDR3 reads CATTQGPNQPQHF. CDR3 coding DNA: TGTGCCACCACTCAAGGGCCTAATCAGCCCCAGCATTTT.

The chain couples TRBV11-3 to TRBJ2-3; weak D call: TRBD2 (6 bases). V lost 5 bases to trimming and J lost 7 bases, with 16 bases between them. Germline assignment: CDR1 SGHNT and CDR2 YENEEA. The CDR3 loop spans 14 amino acids. DNA of the CDR3: TGTGCCAGCAGCCCGGTTAGCGGAGGGAATACGCAGTATTTT. Translated: CASSPVSGGNTQYF.

This chain uses TRBV12-3 or TRBV12-4 with TRBJ2-5, with 12 bases identical to TRBD2. CDR3 size: 13 residues. The V segment lost 7 bases and the J segment 7 bases; nucleotides outside the gene matches: 4. CDR3 bases: TGTGCCAGCACCCTAGCGGGGGGGGGGACCCAGTACTTC. It codes for CASTLAGGGTQYF.

This clonotype was observed a few times. V is TRBV4-2 and J is TRBJ2-2, with TRBD2 identical over 10 bases. Germline lookup yields CDR1 LGHNA and CDR2 YNFKEQ. The CDR3 length is 19 residues. Trimming removed 1 base from V and 5 bases from J; junction bases left unmatched: 13. CDR3 DNA sequence: TGTGCCAGCAGCCAAGTGGTAGAGCGGGAGGGCCGGGGAACCGGGGAGCTGTTTTTT. It codes for CASSQVVEREGRGTGELFF.

The chain couples TRBV29-1 to TRBJ1-2; D call uncertain. The V gene's germline CDR1 is SQVTM and CDR2 ANQGSEA. Trimming cost V 4 bases and J 0 bases, with 15 bases left between them. This CDR3 spans 15 amino acids. The CDR3 DNA sequence: TGCAGCGTTGCAAGGGATTTCGAAGCTAACTATGGCTACACCTTC. It encodes CSVARDFEANYGYTF.